One and the same sample provided the 8 T cell receptor beta chains below, sequenced in a study of untreated major depressive disorder. The table came from immunoSEQ multiplex PCR; TCRdb's copy has only in-frame clones and leaves some out. The sample has 15,000 to 20,000 clones; more than 70% are singletons. The sequencing sample was made of CD4+ T cells from PBMCs. These receptors all stem from a young woman in good health.

J is TRBJ2-2 and V is TRBV25-1; 8 bases map to TRBD2. V lost 4 bases and J lost 0; bases outside the gene matches: 1. CDR1 and CDR2 (germline): MGHDK, SYGVNS. The CDR3 runs 15 residues. The CDR3 spells CASSGGLANTGELFF. The CDR3 DNA follows: TGTGCCAGCAGTGGGGGACTAGCGAACACCGGGGAGCTGTTTTTT.

The chain recombines TRBV4-3 with TRBJ2-6; D is uncertain. The germline gives CDR1 LGHNA, CDR2 YSLEER. The CDR3 extends over 17 amino acids. The V and J ends lost 0 bases and 9 bases respectively, with 18 bases between them. This chain's CDR3 is CASSQDWTSSAFNVLTF. The CDR3 DNA reads TGCGCCAGCAGCCAAGATTGGACGTCGTCGGCCTTCAACGTCCTGACTTTC.

The rearrangement links TRBV29-1 to TRBJ2-2; either TRBD1 or TRBD2 may supply D (6 bases each). Germline values: CDR1 SQVTM, CDR2 ANQGSEA. Trimming stripped 4 bases from V and 7 bases from J, with 10 bases between. The CDR3 runs to 12 residues. The CDR3 protein is CSVGGAGGELFF. For the CDR3, the DNA is TGCAGCGTTGGGGGGGCCGGCGGGGAGCTGTTTTTT.

The V gene is TRBV6-1, the J gene TRBJ1-5, with no clear D. The CDR3 runs to 16 residues. Germline assignment: CDR1 MNHNS and CDR2 SASEGT. V lost 2 bases and J lost 0, with 11 bases in between. CDR3 DNA: TGTGCCAGCAGTGAAATTGAACTCTATAGCAATCAGCCCCAGCATTTT. Translation gives CASSEIELYSNQPQHF.

The chain carries TRBV5-1 and TRBJ2-2; 10 bases map to TRBD2. Germline values: CDR1 SGHRS, CDR2 YFSETQ. V was clipped by 4 bases and J by 5 bases; unmatched bases: 5. The CDR3 has 15 residues. The CDR3 loop reads CASSLTSGATGELFF. CDR3 in DNA: TGCGCCAGCAGCCTAACTAGCGGGGCGACCGGGGAGCTGTTTTTT. Supplemented by reference TRBV5-1 and TRBJ2-2, the full variable domain reads KAGVTQTPRYLIKTRGQQVTLSCSPISGHRSVSWYQQTPGQGLQFLFEYFSETQRNKGNFPGRFSGRQFSNSRSEMNVSTLELGDSALYLCASSLTSGATGELFFGEGSRLTVL.

The chain combines TRBV5-8 with TRBJ1-4, with D uncertain. Germline assignment: CDR1 SGHTS and CDR2 YDEGEE. This CDR3 is 16 amino acids long. V shed 0 bases and J shed 0 bases, with 9 bases lying between them. The chain's CDR3 is CASSLGSGATNEKLFF. CDR3 bases: TGTGCCAGCAGCTTGGGATCAGGTGCAACTAATGAAAAACTGTTTTTT.

The chain uses TRBV11-2 and TRBJ2-5; D is ambiguous. The CDR3 runs to 13 residues. Trimming shortened V by 2 bases and J by 2 bases, and 6 bases separated the two germline ends. Germline values: CDR1 SGHAT, CDR2 FQNNGV. The CDR3 region has the DNA TGTGCCAGCAGCTTATTACGGCAAGAGACCCAGTACTTC. The encoded protein is CASSLLRQETQYF.

In this sample, this clone turned up a few times. The chain combines TRBV12-5 with TRBJ1-2; 8 bases map to TRBD1. V lost 1 base, J lost 7 bases, and 5 bases stayed unmatched. Germline CDR1 reads LGHNT; CDR2 reads FRNRAP. The CDR3 extends over 14 amino acids. CDR3 sequence: CASGLEQGAGGYTF. The CDR3 DNA is TGTGCTAGTGGTTTGGAGCAGGGGGCGGGTGGCTACACCTTC.